These 8 T cell receptor beta chains were all obtained from the same sample, sequenced in a study of post-analysis software for immune sequencing data. The library was made from cDNA and included unique molecular identifiers. TCRdb re-analysed the PCR reads in MiXCR, keeping a single row per CDR3 protein. The sample yields 160,000 or so distinct CDR3 sequences, about 37% seen once. The sequences come from blood, collected after autologous hematopoietic stem cell transplantation. The source is a girl aged 5-17 years with multiple sclerosis.

The chain is built from TRBV20-1 and TRBJ1-5, with D maybe TRBD1 (5 bases). The CDR3 consists of 14 residues. Germline V CDR1 and CDR2: DFQATT, SNEGSKA (reference sequence). Between the trimmed V and J ends, which lost 2 bases and 1 base, there was a span of 9 bases. CDR3 sequence reads: CSARPGGSNQPQHF. The CDR3 DNA reads as TGCAGTGCTAGACCGGGGGGGAGCAATCAGCCCCAGCATTTT.

V is TRBV6-1 and J is TRBJ1-2, with TRBD1 matching over 7 bases. The V segment lost 3 bases and the J segment 7 bases; nucleotides outside the gene matches: 8. Germline loops: CDR1 MNHNS, CDR2 SASEGT. There are 14 residues in the CDR3. CDR3 nucleotides: TGTGCCAGCAGTGAGCTGACAGGGAGGTCTGGCTACACCTTC. Protein: CASSELTGRSGYTF.

This clonotype appeared a few times. V usage is TRBV2 and J usage is TRBJ2-3; D perhaps matches TRBD2 (6 bases). This CDR3 is 14 amino acids long. Germline-derived CDR1 and CDR2 are SNHLY and FYNNEI. The V end lost 6 bases, the J end lost 2 bases, and 12 bases lay between the germline ends. This chain's CDR3 is CASRRREPTDTQYF. CDR3 sequence (DNA): TGTGCCAGCAGACGCCGGGAGCCCACAGATACGCAGTATTTT.

The V gene is TRBV7-9, the J gene TRBJ2-5; 8 bases fit TRBD1. Unmatched junction bases numbered 2, after V lost 5 bases and J lost 0 bases. CDR1 and CDR2 from the germline V gene are SEHNR and FQNEAQ (reference sequence). This CDR3 is 14 amino acids long. The CDR3 sequence: CASSTDRDQETQYF. The CDR3, as DNA: TGTGCCAGCAGCACGGACAGGGACCAAGAGACCCAGTACTTC.

This clonotype was counted a few times. This chain links TRBV6-2 or TRBV6-3 with TRBJ2-5; the D call may be TRBD1 or TRBD2 (5 bases each). This CDR3 is 15 amino acids long. Trimming left V 4 bases short and J 2 bases short, with 14 bases between. Germline V gene lookup returns CDR1 MNHEY and CDR2 SVGEGT. The CDR3 region has the DNA TGTGCCAGCAGTTTCCGAGGGGCCCAACAAGAGACCCAGTACTTC. Its translation is CASSFRGAQQETQYF.

This chain connects TRBV9 to TRBJ2-1; TRBD2 matches 8 bases. V lost 4 bases and J lost 0; bases outside the gene matches: 9. Germline V gene data show CDR1 as SGDLS and CDR2 as YYNGEE. CDR3 size: 17 residues. The CDR3 DNA reads as TGTGCCAGCAGCCCACGGTCAGCGGGGGCCTCCTACAATGAGCAGTTCTTC. Protein sequence: CASSPRSAGASYNEQFF.

The chain combines TRBV6-1 with TRBJ2-1, with D unresolved. The germline V gene has CDR1 MNHNS and CDR2 SASEGT. The length of the CDR3 is 16 residues. Trimming removed 1 base at V and 7 bases at J, with 17 bases between. In DNA, the CDR3 is TGTGCCAGCAGTGAAGAGGTAGGCAGTGTTGGTAATGAGCAGTTCTTC. It encodes CASSEEVGSVGNEQFF.

This chain connects TRBV25-1 to TRBJ1-5; no clear D gene. CDR3 length: 14 amino acids. Trimming cost V 11 bases and J 2 bases, with 16 bases left between them. Germline CDR1 MGHDK, CDR2 SYGVNS. The CDR3 reads CAWSSQMGNQPQHF. The CDR3 DNA sequence: TGTGCCTGGAGTAGCCAGATGGGCAATCAGCCCCAGCATTTT. The whole variable domain, remainder taken from reference TRBV25-1 and TRBJ1-5, is EADIYQTPRYLVIGTGKKITLECSQTMGHDKMYWYQQDPGMELHLIHYSYGVNSTEKGDLSSESTVSRIRTEHFPLTLESARPSHTSQYLCAWSSQMGNQPQHFGDGTRLSIL.